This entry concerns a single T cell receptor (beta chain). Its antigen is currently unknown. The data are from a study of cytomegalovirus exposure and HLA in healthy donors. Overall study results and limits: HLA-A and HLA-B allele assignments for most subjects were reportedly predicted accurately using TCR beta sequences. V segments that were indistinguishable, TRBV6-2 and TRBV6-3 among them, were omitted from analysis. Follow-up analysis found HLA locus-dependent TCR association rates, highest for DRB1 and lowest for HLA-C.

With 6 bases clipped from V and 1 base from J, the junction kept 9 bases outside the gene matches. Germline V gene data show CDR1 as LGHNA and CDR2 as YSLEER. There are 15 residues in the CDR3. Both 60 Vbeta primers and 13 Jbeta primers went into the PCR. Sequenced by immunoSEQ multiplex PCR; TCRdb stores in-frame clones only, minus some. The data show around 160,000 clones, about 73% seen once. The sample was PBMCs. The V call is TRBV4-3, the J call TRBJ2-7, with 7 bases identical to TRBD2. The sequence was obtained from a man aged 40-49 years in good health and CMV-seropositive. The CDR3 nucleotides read TGCGCCAGCAGTCACGGACTAGTCGCTTCCTACGAGCAGTACTTC. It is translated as CASSHGLVASYEQYF.